The 16 T cell receptor beta chains below come from one sample, sequenced in a study of blood T cell repertoires in COVID-19. TCRdb's copy holds only in-frame clones and misses some; the assay was immunoSEQ multiplex PCR. The table includes over 200,000 clones, roughly 89% detected once. Specimen: peripheral blood. The receptors here all came from a man in his fifties or sixties who had recovered from COVID-19.

The chain combines TRBV4-2 with TRBJ1-4; 9 bases align to TRBD1. The CDR3 is 15 residues long. The junction had 7 bases not matched to a gene; V was cut back by 4 bases and J by 7 bases. CDR1 and CDR2 from the germline V gene are LGHNA and YNFKEQ. In DNA form, the CDR3 reads TGTGCCAGCAGCCCGGGGGGACAGGGCCGTGAAAAACTGTTTTTT. It translates to CASSPGGQGREKLFF.

This chain links TRBV11-3 with TRBJ2-2; 10 bases align to TRBD1. Germline CDR1 is SGHNT and CDR2 is YENEEA. The V gene end was trimmed by 0 bases and the J gene end by 6 bases; junction bases not matched to a gene: 4. The CDR3 has 16 residues. The CDR3 loop reads CASSLDGQGVPGELFF. CDR3 coding DNA: TGTGCCAGCAGCTTAGACGGACAGGGGGTACCCGGGGAGCTGTTTTTT. Supplemented by reference TRBV11-3 and TRBJ2-2, the full variable domain reads EAGVVQSPRYKIIEKKQPVAFWCNPISGHNTLYWYLQNLGQGPELLIRYENEEAVDDSQLPKDRFSAERLKGVDSTLKIQPAELGDSAVYLCASSLDGQGVPGELFFGEGSRLTVL.

V usage is TRBV5-1 and J usage is TRBJ1-2; D may be TRBD1 (5 bases). V was pared by 2 bases and J by 7 bases, with 18 bases between. The V gene's germline CDR1 is SGHRS and CDR2 YFSETQ. CDR3 length equals 15 residues. The CDR3 protein is CASSLRDLGRGGYTF. The CDR3, as DNA: TGCGCCAGCAGCTTACGGGACCTTGGGCGGGGTGGCTACACCTTC. The variable domain in full, with the rest retrieved from reference TRBV5-1 and TRBJ1-2, is KAGVTQTPRYLIKTRGQQVTLSCSPISGHRSVSWYQQTPGQGLQFLFEYFSETQRNKGNFPGRFSGRQFSNSRSEMNVSTLELGDSALYLCASSLRDLGRGGYTFGSGTRLTVV.

The rearrangement uses TRBV19 and TRBJ2-7; the D gene is possibly TRBD1 (5 bases). There are 16 residues in the CDR3. Trimming pared 4 bases from V and 1 base from J, leaving 17 bases between. The germline V gene encodes CDR1 LNHDA and CDR2 SQIVND (reference sequence). The CDR3 region has the DNA TGTGCCAGTAGTAATGGCGTGGGCAGGGAATCCTACGAGCAGTACTTC. This sequence encodes CASSNGVGRESYEQYF.

With respect to this clone: A junction end diverges from the germline sequence, so it may reflect a read error. The gene calls are TRBV7-7 and TRBJ2-1, with D tentatively TRBD2 (5 bases). Germline CDR1 is SSHAT and CDR2 is FNYEAQ (reference sequence). This CDR3 is built from 12 residues. The CDR3 region is CASSESPGSFLF. The CDR3 DNA follows: TGTGCTAGCAGCGAATCACCGGGATCCTTTCTCTTC.

This clone appeared a few times. The gene calls are TRBV5-1 and TRBJ1-1, with 8 bases that match TRBD1. The CDR3 runs 15 residues. Trimming cost V 2 bases and J 4 bases; bases outside gene matches: 7. Germline loops: CDR1 SGHRS, CDR2 YFSETQ. The CDR3 sequence: CASSFVGQGGTEAFF. In DNA form, the CDR3 reads TGCGCCAGCAGCTTCGTCGGACAGGGTGGCACTGAAGCTTTCTTT.

The gene calls are TRBV19 and TRBJ2-1, with a weak D call TRBD2 (5 bases). The V end was cut by 5 bases, the J end by 10 bases, with 12 bases between. The CDR3 is made up of 12 amino acids. Looked up from germline, CDR1 is LNHDA and CDR2 is SQIVND (reference sequence). DNA of the CDR3: TGTGCCAGTAGTCTTGAGAGGGCGGAGCAGTTCTTC. Amino acids: CASSLERAEQFF.

The chain combines TRBV7-2 with TRBJ2-7; D gene ambiguous. The germline V gene has CDR1 SGHTA and CDR2 FQGNSA. The CDR3 consists of 11 residues. The V end lost 1 base, the J end lost 5 bases, and 3 bases lay between the germline ends. CDR3: CASSLGDEQYF. The CDR3 DNA sequence: TGTGCCAGCAGCTTAGGAGACGAGCAGTACTTC.

The chain employs TRBV24-1 and TRBJ2-3; a possible D gene is TRBD1 (5 bases). V was trimmed by 6 bases and J by 0 bases, leaving 9 bases between them. The CDR3 has 14 residues. Germline V gene data show CDR1 as KGHDR and CDR2 as SFDVKD. CDR3 amino acids: CATSQGPSTDTQYF. CDR3 nucleotide sequence: TGTGCCACCAGTCAGGGTCCCAGCACAGATACGCAGTATTTT.

The chain is built from TRBV19 and TRBJ2-7, with 7 bases aligning to TRBD1. CDR1 is LNHDA and CDR2 is SQIVND in the germline V gene (reference sequence). The CDR3 is 14 residues long. The J segment lost 5 bases and the V segment lost 4 bases, leaving 8 bases of the junction unmatched. The CDR3 is CASSTRDSFHEQYF. DNA of the CDR3: TGTGCCAGTAGTACCCGGGACAGCTTCCACGAGCAGTACTTC.

This rearrangement joins TRBV19 to TRBJ2-3; the D gene is possibly TRBD1 (5 bases). The germline CDR1 and CDR2 sequences are LNHDA and SQIVND (reference sequence). V was shortened by 2 bases and J by 7 bases, with 10 bases between the two germline ends. The length of the CDR3 is 13 residues. Here the CDR3 DNA reads TGTGCCAGTAGTATATCCTACAGGAATACGCAGTATTTT. Residues: CASSISYRNTQYF.

This sequence joins TRBV30 and TRBJ2-1; perhaps TRBD2 as D (6 bases). CDR1 and CDR2 from the germline V gene are GTSNPN and SVGIG (reference sequence). Between the trimmed V and J ends, which lost 4 bases and 3 bases, there was a span of 16 bases. CDR3 size: 15 residues. The DNA of the CDR3 is TGTGCCTGGACCCCCCTGGCGGGACGCTACAATGAGCAGTTCTTC. It specifies CAWTPLAGRYNEQFF. The whole variable domain, remainder taken from reference TRBV30 and TRBJ2-1, is SQTIHQWPATLVQPVGSPLSLECTVEGTSNPNLYWYRQAAGRGLQLLFYSVGIGQISSEVPQNLSASRPQDRQFILSSKKLLLSDSGFYLCAWTPLAGRYNEQFFGPGTRLTVL.

V is TRBV11-3 and J is TRBJ2-3; TRBD2 might be the D (6 bases). The germline V gene has CDR1 SGHNT and CDR2 YENEEA. Trimming pared 1 base from V and 0 bases from J, leaving 8 bases between. There are 15 residues in the CDR3. The CDR3 is CASSLAGTSTDTQYF. CDR3 DNA: TGTGCCAGCAGCTTAGCAGGGACTAGCACAGATACGCAGTATTTT.

As for this clone: Other DNA sequences in the same sample also yield this CDR3. V is TRBV18 and J is TRBJ2-7; possible D gene TRBD1, 6 bases. With 2 bases removed from V and 2 bases from J, the gap between germline ends came to 7 bases. The length of the CDR3 is 13 residues. The germline CDR1 and CDR2 sequences are KGHSH and LQKENI. CDR3 region: CASSPGTTYEQYF. Written as DNA, the CDR3 is TGTGCCAGCTCACCAGGGACAACCTACGAGCAGTACTTC.

The chain has TRBV7-9 and TRBJ2-5; the match to TRBD2 covers 9 bases. J was trimmed by 1 base and V by 5 bases; bases with no gene match: 8. CDR1 is SEHNR and CDR2 is FQNEAQ in the germline V gene (reference sequence). The CDR3 is 16 amino acids. The CDR3 reads CASSPRLAEIQETQYF. The DNA of the CDR3 is TGTGCCAGCAGCCCCAGACTAGCGGAAATCCAAGAGACCCAGTACTTC.

In its sample, this clone was seen once. The V and J genes are TRBV28 and TRBJ1-5, with 11 nucleotides matching TRBD1. The CDR3 has 17 residues. After removal of 5 bases from V and 5 bases from J, the junction contained 11 bases not matched to a gene. CDR1 is MDHEN, CDR2 SYDVKM, per germline. The CDR3 loop reads CASSSRGQGAYDQPQHF. The CDR3 DNA reads TGTGCCAGCAGTAGTCGCGGACAGGGGGCATATGATCAGCCCCAGCATTTT.